Below, 4 T cell receptor beta chains from the same sample are listed, as sequenced in a study of cytomegalovirus exposure and HLA in healthy donors (dated by TCRdb to about 2017). The library was produced with the immunoSEQ multiplex PCR assay. A mixture of 60 forward primers for TCR Vbeta segments and 13 reverse primers for TCR Jbeta segments was used in the multiplex PCR. The clones in this table, taken by TCRdb from immuneACCESS, are in-frame only. Not every clone is retained; where verified, under half of the shortfall comes from an unresolved V gene, and the cause of the rest is unknown. Recorded for this sample are under 200,000 clones; around 77% of them occurred a single time. The ten largest account for 2% to 2.5% of the sample. The sequenced sample was PBMCs. These receptors came from a woman in her twenties or thirties in good health and CMV-seropositive.

This chain joins TRBV7-6 and TRBJ1-1, with 8 bases aligning to TRBD1. This CDR3 spans 18 amino acids. CDR1 and CDR2 (germline): SGHVS, FNYEAQ. J was trimmed by 0 bases and V by 0 bases; bases with no gene match: 9. This chain's CDR3 is CASSLALSGGEMNTEAFF. As DNA, the CDR3 is TGTGCCAGCAGCTTAGCACTGTCAGGGGGCGAGATGAACACTGAAGCTTTCTTT.

The chain uses TRBV27 and TRBJ1-5; 9 bases agree with TRBD1. Germline CDR1 MNHEY, CDR2 SMNVEV (reference sequence). V was clipped by 5 bases and J by 6 bases; unmatched bases: 11. The CDR3 extends over 16 amino acids. This chain's CDR3 is CASSPRTGVLGQPQHF. CDR3 DNA sequence: TGTGCCAGCAGTCCCCGGACAGGGGTTCTTGGTCAGCCCCAGCATTTT.

In this sample, this clone turned up a few times. The chain has TRBV6-1 and TRBJ2-7; 7 bases are a match to TRBD1. The CDR3 length is 13 residues. The germline V gene encodes CDR1 MNHNS and CDR2 SASEGT. Trimming removed 7 bases from V and 2 bases from J; junction bases left unmatched: 5. CDR3 residues: CASNQQGPYEQYF. CDR3 sequence (DNA): TGTGCCAGCAACCAACAGGGGCCCTACGAGCAGTACTTC.

The chain joins TRBV14 to TRBJ2-1, with D perhaps matching TRBD2 (7 bases). The germline V and J ends were trimmed by 4 bases and 7 bases, with 14 bases remaining between them. The germline V gene encodes CDR1 SGHDN and CDR2 FVKESK. CDR3 length equals 14 residues. Here the CDR3 DNA reads TGTGCCAGCAGCCTGGGAGGGGGGGCAAATGAGCAGTTCTTC. It is translated as CASSLGGGANEQFF.